The rows below give T cell receptor beta chains drawn from one sample of a study of cytotoxic CD8 clonotypes in ibrutinib-treated CLL. Data came from immunoSEQ multiplex PCR; TCRdb stores just in-frame clones and leaves some out. The data show roughly 170,000 clones, with less than 85% seen just once and about 4.5% held by the top ten. The source material was PBMCs, sampled after 24 months of ibrutinib treatment. Receptors were obtained from a human donor with chronic lymphocytic leukemia. The CDR3 runs from the conserved cysteine through the conserved F or W. D genes are given only for firm matches. Clone size, where shown, is once, few, many, or a class for clones that have expanded.

TGTGCCAGCAGCCGAAGCAGACAGGACGAGCAGTACTTC | CASSRSRQDEQYF | TRBV14 | NA | TRBJ2-7 | NA
TGTGCCAGCTATAGGACAGGGAACACCGGGGAGCTGTTTTTT | CASYRTGNTGELFF | TRBV7-9 | TRBD1 | TRBJ2-2 | NA
TGTGCCAGCAGTTTAGAGGGGGCGACCTACGAGCAGTACTTC | CASSLEGATYEQYF | TRBV28 | TRBD1 | TRBJ2-7 | few
TGTGCCAGCAAGTCGGGACAGAAGAACACTGAAGCTTTCTTT | CASKSGQKNTEAFF | TRBV9 | TRBD1 | TRBJ1-1 | NA
TGTGCCAGCAGCACCGGGCCCGGGGAGACCCAGTACTTC | CASSTGPGETQYF | TRBV7-2 | NA | TRBJ2-5 | NA
TGTGCCAGCAGCCAAGAGACTAGCGGGGGGTACACCGGGGAGCTGTTTTTT | CASSQETSGGYTGELFF | TRBV4-2 | TRBD2 | TRBJ2-2 | NA
TGTGCCAGCAGCTTCTTAAGGGGCAGGGAGACCCAGTACTTC | CASSFLRGRETQYF | TRBV11-2 | NA | TRBJ2-5 | NA
TGTGCCAGCAGCCAAGCGACAGGGGCTTACAATGAGCAGTTCTTC | CASSQATGAYNEQFF | TRBV4-2 | TRBD1 | TRBJ2-1 | NA
TGTGCCAGCAGGACCCCGGGACAGGGGTCCTACGAGCAGTACTTC | CASRTPGQGSYEQYF | TRBV27 | TRBD1 | TRBJ2-7 | NA
TGTGCCAGCAGCGACCAATTGGGGGGTGGAGCAGATACGCAGTATTTT | CASSDQLGGGADTQYF | TRBV7-3 | NA | TRBJ2-3 | NA
TGTGCCAGCAGTCCCGGGACAAGACTCCAAGAGACCCAGTACTTC | CASSPGTRLQETQYF | TRBV28 | NA | TRBJ2-5 | NA
TGTGCCAGCAGCGGCGCAGGGAGGGAGCGCAATCAGCCCCAGCATTTT | CASSGAGRERNQPQHF | TRBV28 | NA | TRBJ1-5 | NA
TGTGCCAGCAGCTTTAACTCGCGGGTGACAGATACGCAGTATTTT | CASSFNSRVTDTQYF | TRBV5-6 | NA | TRBJ2-3 | NA
TGCGCCAGCAGCTTGAGTCCCGGGAGGCGCGCTGAAGCTTTCTTT | CASSLSPGRRAEAFF | TRBV5-1 | NA | TRBJ1-1 | once
TGTGCCAGCAGTTACTCAGGTAGCAATCAGCCCCAGCATTTT | CASSYSGSNQPQHF | TRBV6-6 | NA | TRBJ1-5 | NA
TGTGCCAGCAGCGTTCGGGAACCATTTCCTACGACAGGGGAGGGCGGGGAGCTGTTTTTT | CASSVREPFPTTGEGGELFF | TRBV9 | NA | TRBJ2-2 | NA
TGTGCCAGCAGCCCCCGGGAGACCCAGTACTTC | CASSPRETQYF | TRBV7-9 | NA | TRBJ2-5 | NA
TGCGCCAGCAGCTTCCAGGGCTCGCGAGAGACCCAGTACTTC | CASSFQGSRETQYF | TRBV5-1 | NA | TRBJ2-5 | NA
TGCGCCAGCAGTCAAAGTCCAAGGCTCCCTCGGCGGGAGCAGTACTTC | CASSQSPRLPRREQYF | TRBV23-1 | NA | TRBJ2-7 | NA
TGTGCCAGCAGTCAATCTAGCGGGGGGGCAGATACGCAGTATTTT | CASSQSSGGADTQYF | TRBV6-6 | TRBD2 | TRBJ2-3 | NA